Listed below are T cell receptor beta chains from one sample, sequenced in a study of T-cell memory formation after mild COVID-19. MiXCR was run by TCRdb on the 5' RACE reads, yielding one entry per CDR3 protein. The sample consists of 580,000 or so distinct CDR3 sequences, 15% to 20% of them appearing once. Sequencing used PBMCs or a T cell subset sorted from them (not recorded which). The receptors here all came from an adult woman who had mild COVID-19 (a few samples of this study predate the infection). Cell type and time point are not known. Each CDR3 is given with its conserved first and last residue. The D gene is left open where the match is weak. Clone size appears in some rows only: once, few, many, or a class for an expanded clone.

-	TRBV12-3/TRBV12-4	few	TRBJ1-1	CASSFSGSDEAFF	TGTGCCAGCAGTTTTTCAGGTTCGGATGAAGCTTTCTTT
-	TRBV12-3/TRBV12-4	few	TRBJ1-5	CASSDGPPGLHYSNQPQHF	TGTGCCAGCAGTGACGGGCCCCCGGGCCTTCATTATAGCAATCAGCCCCAGCATTTT
-	TRBV12-3/TRBV12-4	-	TRBJ2-7	CASKPGRSSYEQYF	TGTGCCAGCAAGCCGGGACGGTCTTCCTACGAGCAGTACTTC
TRBD1	TRBV27	few	TRBJ1-2	CASKDRAPSNYGYTF	TGTGCCAGCAAGGACAGGGCCCCATCTAACTATGGCTACACCTTC
-	TRBV9	-	TRBJ2-5	CASSVGQEETQYF	TGTGCCAGCAGCGTAGGACAGGAAGAGACCCAGTACTTC
-	TRBV9	-	TRBJ2-7	CASSLADATGEQYF	TGTGCCAGCAGCCTGGCTGACGCCACGGGGGAGCAGTACTTC
-	TRBV4-3	-	TRBJ1-4	CASSPSVGRGEKLFF	TGCGCCAGCAGCCCCTCGGTGGGCAGGGGTGAAAAACTGTTTTTT
TRBD1	TRBV5-1	-	TRBJ2-2	CASSLGRDRGTGELFF	TGCGCCAGCAGCTTGGGCCGGGACAGGGGCACCGGGGAGCTGTTTTTT
-	TRBV5-1	few	TRBJ2-5	CASSPPPEETQYF	TGCGCCAGCAGCCCGCCGCCGGAAGAGACCCAGTACTTC
-	TRBV3-1	-	TRBJ2-6	CASSQPVPYSGANVLTF	TGTGCCAGCAGCCAACCCGTTCCCTACTCTGGGGCCAACGTCCTGACTTTC
TRBD1	TRBV5-4	few	TRBJ1-6	CASSLAPGGDSPLHF	TGTGCCAGCAGCTTGGCCCCAGGGGGCGATTCACCCCTCCACTTT
TRBD1	TRBV4-1	many	TRBJ2-7	CASSRGQGSYEQYF	TGTGCCAGCAGCCGGGGACAGGGCTCCTACGAGCAGTACTTC
TRBD1	TRBV5-1	few	TRBJ2-2	CASSLEPQGATTGELFF	TGCGCCAGCAGCTTGGAGCCCCAGGGGGCGACAACCGGGGAGCTGTTTTTT
-	TRBV19	-	TRBJ2-5	CASSWANSEETQYF	TGTGCCAGTAGTTGGGCCAATAGTGAAGAGACCCAGTACTTC
TRBD2	TRBV13	-	TRBJ2-7	CASSRWTSGDYEQYF	TGTGCCAGCAGCCGCTGGACGAGCGGGGACTACGAGCAGTACTTC
-	TRBV6-2/TRBV6-3	-	TRBJ2-7	CASTLAAEPNEQYF	TGTGCCAGCACTCTCGCGGCCGAACCGAACGAGCAGTACTTC
-	TRBV3-1	few	TRBJ1-1	CASSQGVITGMDTEAFF	TGTGCCAGCAGCCAAGGTGTTATTACAGGGATGGACACTGAAGCTTTCTTT
TRBD2	TRBV11-3	few	TRBJ2-1	CASSLDHQGTSGNAEQFF	TGTGCCAGCAGCTTAGATCACCAAGGGACTAGCGGGAATGCTGAGCAGTTCTTC
TRBD1	TRBV6-5	-	TRBJ2-2	CASSWQGGEGSTGELFF	TGTGCCAGCAGTTGGCAAGGGGGCGAAGGAAGCACCGGGGAGCTGTTTTTT
TRBD1	TRBV4-3	-	TRBJ2-7	CASSQVKRDRGTYEQYF	TGCGCCAGCAGCCAAGTCAAGCGGGACAGGGGGACCTACGAGCAGTACTTC
-	TRBV20-1	many	TRBJ2-5	CSADIAYQETQYF	TGCAGTGCTGACATTGCGTACCAAGAGACCCAGTACTTC
TRBD2	TRBV30	few	TRBJ2-7	CAWTAGSGRNNEQYF	TGTGCCTGGACCGCAGGTAGCGGGAGGAACAACGAGCAGTACTTC
-	TRBV9	-	TRBJ2-1	CASSVPSGLLNEQFF	TGTGCCAGCAGCGTACCTTCGGGACTCCTCAATGAGCAGTTCTTC
-	TRBV5-1	many	TRBJ2-7	CASSLAGTEQYF	TGCGCCAGCAGCTTGGCCGGGACAGAGCAGTACTTC
TRBD1	TRBV12-3/TRBV12-4	-	TRBJ2-7	CASSPPTGGFYEQYF	TGTGCCAGCAGTCCGCCGACAGGGGGCTTCTACGAGCAGTACTTC
-	TRBV12-3/TRBV12-4	-	TRBJ2-3	CASRQLGTDTQYF	TGTGCCAGCCGCCAACTTGGCACAGATACGCAGTATTTT
-	TRBV3-1	-	TRBJ2-3	CASSQGQGGSDTQYF	TGTGCCAGCAGCCAAGGTCAGGGAGGATCAGATACGCAGTATTTT
-	TRBV11-2	-	TRBJ2-7	CASSEPGQSPYEQYF	TGTGCCAGCAGCGAACCGGGACAAAGTCCCTACGAGCAGTACTTC